Listed here are 21 T cell receptor beta chains from one sample, sequenced in a study of PD-1 blockade in mismatch repair-deficient tumors. Clones were sequenced by immunoSEQ multiplex PCR, and TCRdb holds only the in-frame ones, with some missing. Found here are 20,000 to 25,000 clones, approximately 84% of them singletons; the top ten hold roughly 15%. The source was peripheral blood, collected 2 weeks after starting pembrolizumab. The origin of the receptors is an adult with mismatch repair-deficient cancer.

This clone was observed once. This rearrangement joins TRBV10-3 to TRBJ2-6, with D unresolved. CDR3 length: 15 amino acids. V was pared by 3 bases and J by 0 bases, with 6 bases between. Germline CDR1 and CDR2: ENHRY and SYGVKD. In nucleotides, the CDR3 is TGTGCCATCAGTGACGACAACTCTGGGGCCAACGTCCTGACTTTC. It is translated as CAISDDNSGANVLTF.

The V call is TRBV27, the J call TRBJ2-7, with 10 bases fitting TRBD2. The CDR3 has 15 residues. Germline CDR1 MNHEY, CDR2 SMNVEV (reference sequence). V shed 5 bases and J 3 bases; nucleotides not matched to a gene: 7. The CDR3 region is CASSLGSGRIYEQYF. CDR3 sequence (DNA): TGTGCCAGCAGTCTGGGTAGCGGGAGGATCTACGAGCAGTACTTC.

This clone was found a few times. V is TRBV7-9 and J is TRBJ2-7; D is undetermined. Trimming pared 1 base from V and 6 bases from J, leaving 10 bases between. Looked up from germline, CDR1 is SEHNR and CDR2 is FQNEAQ (reference sequence). The CDR3 sequence is 13 residues long. The CDR3 protein is CASSLDTLGEQYF. The CDR3 region has the DNA TGTGCCAGCAGCTTAGACACTCTCGGCGAGCAGTACTTC.

J is TRBJ2-5 and V is TRBV6-6, with a tentative D call TRBD2 (6 bases). V lost 6 bases and J lost 7, with 18 bases in between. The germline gives CDR1 MNHNY, CDR2 SVGAGI (reference sequence). The CDR3 has 14 amino acids. The CDR3 sequence is CASSLGLALGTQYF. CDR3 nucleotides: TGTGCCAGCAGCTTGGGGCTAGCGCTTGGGACCCAGTACTTC.

The sample holds a few counts of this clone. This chain connects TRBV5-4 to TRBJ1-4; D gene unclear. V was cut by 4 bases and J by 5 bases, with 6 bases left in between. The CDR3 contains 12 residues. Looked up from germline, CDR1 is SGHNT and CDR2 is YYREEE (reference sequence). The CDR3 bases are TGTGCCAGCAGCATTCTCAATGAAAAACTGTTTTTT. Translating gives CASSILNEKLFF.

This clone has just one count. The chain is built from TRBV7-8 and TRBJ2-7; D gene unclear. Germline assignment: CDR1 SGHVS and CDR2 FQNEAQ. V lost 0 bases, J lost 2 bases, and 5 bases lay in between. This CDR3 region has 13 residues. CDR3 in amino acids: CASSLASAYEQYF. The CDR3 DNA is TGTGCCAGCAGCTTAGCGAGTGCCTACGAGCAGTACTTC.

V is TRBV5-4 and J is TRBJ2-3; the match to TRBD2 covers 11 bases. Germline V gene lookup returns CDR1 SGHNT and CDR2 YYREEE (reference sequence). The CDR3 is 15 amino acids. J gave up 4 bases and V 4 bases, and 5 bases lay outside the gene matches. CDR3 region: CASSATSGRADTQYF. DNA for the CDR3: TGTGCCAGCAGCGCAACTAGCGGGAGAGCAGATACGCAGTATTTT.

This clone was seen a single time. Compared with germline, one end of the junction differs, possibly owing to a read error. V and J are TRBV19 and TRBJ1-1; a weak D match, TRBD1 (5 bases). CDR1 and CDR2 (germline): LNHDA, SQIVND (reference sequence). CDR3 length: 13 residues. Here the CDR3 reads CASSIQGARTRLF. CDR3 DNA: TGTGCCAGTAGTATACAAGGGGCGAGGACCCGACTCTTT.

This clone occurred a few times. The chain recombines TRBV6-5 with TRBJ2-7; the D gene is possibly TRBD1 (6 bases). The CDR3 sequence is 15 residues long. Germline V gene data show CDR1 as MNHEY and CDR2 as SVGAGI. V lost 6 bases to trimming and J lost 4 bases, with 19 bases between them. The CDR3 loop is CASRSTGQLGYEQYF. The DNA of the CDR3 is TGTGCCAGCAGGAGCACCGGACAGTTAGGGTACGAGCAGTACTTC.

Only one count was recorded for this clone. The chain carries TRBV2 and TRBJ2-1; D is perhaps TRBD1 (5 bases). Germline V gives CDR1 SNHLY, CDR2 FYNNEI. Trimming cost V 6 bases and J 5 bases, with 17 bases left between them. This CDR3 comprises 15 residues. The CDR3 nucleotides read TGTGCCAGCAGGTTACTAAGGGGATTAGACAATGAGCAGTTCTTC. Translated: CASRLLRGLDNEQFF.

This sequence joins TRBV7-6 and TRBJ2-2, with TRBD2 matching over 10 bases. The V and J ends lost 5 bases and 0 bases, in that order; junction bases with no gene match: 3. Germline loops: CDR1 SGHVS, CDR2 FNYEAQ. The CDR3 loop spans 16 amino acids. The CDR3 sequence: CASSPGLASNTGELFF. The CDR3 nucleotides are TGTGCCAGCAGCCCGGGACTAGCGTCGAACACCGGGGAGCTGTTTTTT.

DNA for the CDR3: TGCGCCAGCAGCTACGAGGGACTGGAAACGATTAATGAAAAACTGTTTTTT. It specifies CASSYEGLETINEKLFF. V and J are TRBV5-1 and TRBJ1-4; possible D gene TRBD1, 5 bases. The germline V and J ends were trimmed by 3 bases and 4 bases, with 19 bases remaining between them. The germline V gene has CDR1 SGHRS and CDR2 YFSETQ. The CDR3 has 17 amino acids.

J is TRBJ2-1 and V is TRBV7-2; 10 nucleotides line up with TRBD2. This CDR3 spans 15 amino acids. Germline trimming cut 3 bases from V and 7 bases from J; bases unmatched to any gene: 6. Germline V CDR1 and CDR2: SGHTA, FQGNSA. CDR3 coding DNA: TGTGCCAGCAGCTTTACGTCTAGCGGGAGTAATGAGCAGTTCTTC. Its translation is CASSFTSSGSNEQFF.

The V call is TRBV9, the J call TRBJ2-3; D is ambiguous. This CDR3 contains 15 residues. V was pared by 3 bases and J by 2 bases, with 13 bases between. Germline V gives CDR1 SGDLS, CDR2 YYNGEE. The CDR3 is CASSARSENTDTQYF. CDR3 in DNA: TGTGCCAGCAGCGCCCGTTCCGAAAACACAGATACGCAGTATTTT.

The chain uses TRBV11-2 and TRBJ1-1; D not certain. The CDR3 runs 11 residues. Trimming stripped 11 bases from V and 2 bases from J, with 9 bases between. Germline V gene sequence: CDR1 SGHAT, CDR2 FQNNGV. CDR3 sequence reads: CACHENTEAFF. Written as DNA, the CDR3 is TGTGCCTGTCACGAAAACACTGAAGCTTTCTTT.

By share of the sample, this clone is large. The V gene is TRBV5-1, the J gene TRBJ2-3, with D possibly being TRBD2 (5 bases). CDR1 is SGHRS and CDR2 is YFSETQ in the germline V gene. CDR3 length: 16 amino acids. The V end lost 4 bases, the J end lost 0 bases, and 15 bases lay between the germline ends. As DNA, the CDR3 is TGCGCCAGCAGCCGGGGAGTAGACTCTAGCACAGATACGCAGTATTTT. Its protein is CASSRGVDSSTDTQYF.

The genes are TRBV13 and TRBJ2-7, with TRBD1 matching over 9 bases. CDR1 is PRHDT, CDR2 FYEKMQ, per germline (reference sequence). Trimming cost V 5 bases and J 4 bases; bases outside gene matches: 9. CDR3 size: 15 residues. The CDR3 DNA follows: TGTGCCAGCAGCCCAGAGGGACAGGGTTCGTACGAGCAGTACTTC. Protein product: CASSPEGQGSYEQYF.

CDR3 amino acids: CASSAGFDTGELFF. CDR3 bases: TGTGCCAGCAGTGCAGGGTTTGACACCGGGGAGCTGTTTTTT. The chain is built from TRBV25-1 and TRBJ2-2; tentative D call: TRBD1 (5 bases). Trimming took 4 bases from V and 3 from J, leaving 9 bases between them. In germline, CDR1 is MGHDK, CDR2 SYGVNS. The CDR3 is 14 amino acids.

The chain combines TRBV30 with TRBJ2-7, with 7 bases identical to TRBD1. This CDR3 spans 11 amino acids. Germline loops: CDR1 GTSNPN, CDR2 SVGIG (reference sequence). The V and J ends lost 5 bases and 6 bases, in that order; junction bases with no gene match: 4. The chain's CDR3 is CAWDRAGEQYF. The CDR3 DNA sequence: TGTGCCTGGGACAGGGCTGGCGAGCAGTACTTC.

Written as DNA, the CDR3 is TGTGCCAGCAGCTTCGGGCCTTCGGGCCCTTACTTC. Encoded protein: CASSFGPSGPYF. The J gene is TRBJ2-7, the V gene TRBV11-3; no reliable D call. V was pared by 3 bases and J by 13 bases, with 16 bases between. Per germline, CDR1 SGHNT and CDR2 YENEEA. CDR3 length: 12 amino acids.

The chain is built from TRBV28 and TRBJ2-5; TRBD2 matches at 9 bases. Germline lookup yields CDR1 MDHEN and CDR2 SYDVKM. V lost 7 bases to trimming and J lost 1 base; unmatched junction nucleotides: 10. The CDR3 consists of 16 residues. The CDR3 bases are TGTGCCAGCAACAACGCGGGAGGGCCGGGCCAAGAGACCCAGTACTTC. Its protein product is CASNNAGGPGQETQYF.